Given below is one TCR beta chain in context. The entry originates in a study of blood T cell repertoires in COVID-19. Method: immunoSEQ multiplex PCR; TCRdb's copy keeps in-frame clones and lacks some. The sample carries a few hundred thousand clones, approximately 80% recorded once. The sequence came from a man in his forties or fifties with active or convalescent COVID-19. Sequenced: peripheral blood.

CDR3 loop: CASSYSGGLYNEQFF. CDR3 in DNA: TGTGCCAGCAGTTACAGCGGAGGGCTGTACAATGAGCAGTTCTTC. The J gene is TRBJ2-1, the V gene TRBV27, with D possibly TRBD2 on 6 matching bases. V was cut by 4 bases and J by 4 bases, with 14 bases left in between. This CDR3 contains 15 residues. Germline V lookup: CDR1 MNHEY, CDR2 SMNVEV (reference sequence).